The 21 T cell receptor beta chains below come from one sample, sequenced in a study of PD-L1 blockade in urothelial cancer. The time point denotes: pretreatment peripheral blood. Data came from immunoSEQ multiplex PCR; TCRdb stores just in-frame clones and leaves some out. Among roughly 50,000 clones listed, roughly 75% were seen once. This specimen consisted of PBMCs, obtained around atezolizumab (anti-PD-L1) treatment. These receptors were taken from a man aged 70 or older with urothelial cancer.

The chain combines TRBV6-1 with TRBJ2-7; 12 bases agree with TRBD2. Germline CDR1 is MNHNS and CDR2 is SASEGT. Germline trimming cut 5 bases from V and 6 bases from J; bases unmatched to any gene: 8. The CDR3 runs 15 residues. In DNA form, the CDR3 reads TGTGCCAGCAGTCGTCAGACTAGCGGGAGAGCCGAGCAGTACTTC. It is translated as CASSRQTSGRAEQYF.

The chain uses TRBV11-1 and TRBJ2-3; TRBD1 agrees at 7 bases. CDR3 length: 14 residues. Germline V gene sequence: CDR1 SGHAT, CDR2 FQDESV (reference sequence). V shed 5 bases and J 4 bases; nucleotides not matched to a gene: 6. The CDR3 is CASSTRQGPDTQYF. CDR3 coding DNA: TGTGCCAGCAGCACCCGACAGGGCCCAGATACGCAGTATTTT. Full variable domain (remainder filled in from reference TRBV11-1 and TRBJ2-3): EAEVAQSPRYKITEKSQAVAFWCDPISGHATLYWYRQILGQGPELLVQFQDESVVDDSQLPKDRFSAERLKGVDSTLKIQPAELGDSAMYLCASSTRQGPDTQYFGPGTRLTVL.

The chain employs TRBV11-2 and TRBJ1-1; no definite D call. The germline V gene has CDR1 SGHAT and CDR2 FQNNGV. CDR3 length: 14 residues. The V end was cut by 0 bases, the J end by 7 bases, with 12 bases between. This CDR3 reads CASSLELVRNEAFF. In DNA, the CDR3 is TGTGCCAGCAGCTTAGAGTTGGTCAGGAATGAAGCTTTCTTT.

The rearrangement links TRBV6-5 to TRBJ2-5; TRBD2 agrees at 9 bases. The trim removed 4 bases at V and 5 bases at J, leaving 8 bases unmatched. Germline V gene lookup returns CDR1 MNHEY and CDR2 SVGAGI. This CDR3 is 15 amino acids long. CDR3 residues: CASSSFSGSGETQYF. The CDR3 bases are TGTGCCAGCAGTTCATTTAGCGGGAGCGGTGAGACCCAGTACTTC.

This chain uses TRBV12-5 with TRBJ1-4; the D is unclear. CDR1 is LGHNT and CDR2 is FRNRAP in the germline V gene. This CDR3 has 12 amino acids. The V and J ends lost 0 bases and 10 bases respectively, with 6 bases between them. The CDR3 DNA reads TGTGCTAGTGGTTTGGTAACATCAAAACTGTTTTTT. This encodes CASGLVTSKLFF. Full variable domain (outside the CDR3, taken from reference TRBV12-5 and TRBJ1-4): DARVTQTPRHKVTEMGQEVTMRCQPILGHNTVFWYRQTMMQGLELLAYFRNRAPLDDSGMPKDRFSAEMPDATLATLKIQPSEPRDSAVYFCASGLVTSKLFFGSGTQLSVL.

This clone was detected once. The rearrangement joins TRBV5-1 to TRBJ2-1; TRBD1 agrees at 8 bases. Trimming took 5 bases from V and 6 from J; bases not matched to a gene: 10. The CDR3 runs to 15 residues. The germline CDR1 and CDR2 sequences are SGHRS and YFSETQ. CDR3 nucleotide sequence: TGCGCCAGCAGAGTAACCGGGACAGGAGGCAATGAGCAGTTCTTC. It is translated as CASRVTGTGGNEQFF.

The chain recombines TRBV2 with TRBJ2-3; 12 nucleotides agree with TRBD2. The germline V gene has CDR1 SNHLY and CDR2 FYNNEI. The CDR3 runs 17 residues. V dropped 5 bases and J dropped 2; count of bases not matched to a gene: 8. The CDR3 DNA reads TGTGCCAGCAGTACTATCGCTAGCGGGGGGGACACAGATACGCAGTATTTT. Amino acids: CASSTIASGGDTDTQYF.

The chain joins TRBV29-1 to TRBJ2-7; TRBD1 might be the D (6 bases). Germline CDR1 and CDR2: SQVTM and ANQGSEA. The V end lost 2 bases, the J end lost 3 bases, and 14 bases lay between the germline ends. The CDR3 is 14 residues long. The CDR3 nucleotides read TGCAGCGTTGAATCTGGAGGCAGGGGCTACGAGCAGTACTTC. Protein sequence: CSVESGGRGYEQYF.

This chain connects TRBV27 to TRBJ1-5; D is ambiguous. Germline assignment: CDR1 MNHEY and CDR2 SMNVEV (reference sequence). The CDR3 contains 13 residues. With 6 bases removed from V and 5 bases from J, the gap between germline ends came to 11 bases. CDR3 in amino acids: CASSRARDQPQHF. The CDR3 DNA reads as TGTGCCAGCAGCCGGGCGAGGGATCAGCCCCAGCATTTT.

The chain has TRBV4-2 and TRBJ2-1; 15 positions agree with TRBD2. The germline V gene has CDR1 LGHNA and CDR2 YNFKEQ. Losses at the gene ends were 2 bases for V and 6 bases for J; bases not matched to a gene: 11. CDR3 length: 19 residues. Here the CDR3 reads CASSQYHGLAGGPSNEQFF. The CDR3, as DNA: TGTGCCAGCAGCCAATACCACGGACTAGCGGGGGGGCCGAGCAATGAGCAGTTCTTC.

J is TRBJ1-5 and V is TRBV7-3; D gene ambiguous. V lost 1 base and J lost 7, with 11 bases in between. The CDR3 loop spans 14 amino acids. Germline V gene lookup returns CDR1 SGHTA and CDR2 FQGTGA. The CDR3 spells CASSLRSSGQPQHF. CDR3 nucleotide sequence: TGTGCCAGCAGCTTAAGGTCGTCCGGGCAGCCCCAGCATTTT.

CDR3 bases: TGTGCCAGCAGCTTAGAAGCCCTCTCTGGAAACACCATATATTTT. This encodes CASSLEALSGNTIYF. V usage is TRBV7-2 and J usage is TRBJ1-3; D gene ambiguous. Germline assignment: CDR1 SGHTA and CDR2 FQGNSA. Trimming removed 1 base from V and 0 bases from J, with 7 bases in between. The CDR3 extends over 15 amino acids.

This clone was found a few times. This chain uses TRBV4-3 with TRBJ2-2, with 14 bases aligning to TRBD2. The CDR3 has 18 amino acids. V lost 1 base and J lost 0; bases outside the gene matches: 1. CDR1 and CDR2 (germline): LGHNA, YSLEER. CDR3 sequence: CASSQGLAGGANTGELFF. The DNA for the CDR3 is TGCGCCAGCAGCCAAGGACTAGCGGGAGGGGCGAACACCGGGGAGCTGTTTTTT.

By its share, this clone is medium-sized (0.01 to 0.1%). The V gene is TRBV6-1, the J gene TRBJ1-2; D remains unclear. CDR1 is MNHNS, CDR2 SASEGT, per germline. The CDR3 has 13 amino acids. V was shortened by 1 base and J by 8 bases, with 11 bases between the two germline ends. The CDR3 is CASSEETRRGYTF. DNA for the CDR3: TGTGCCAGCAGTGAAGAGACACGCCGCGGCTACACCTTC.

The chain employs TRBV11-2 and TRBJ2-7, with TRBD2 identical over 7 bases. Germline V CDR1 and CDR2: SGHAT, FQNNGV. Trimming at V came to 0 bases and at J to 10 bases, leaving 12 bases not matched to a gene. CDR3 length: 15 residues. This CDR3 reads CASSLDAASGTRQYF. The DNA for the CDR3 is TGTGCCAGCAGCTTAGATGCGGCTAGCGGTACGAGACAGTACTTC.

Details on this clone: The junction departs from the called germline gene at one end, perhaps through a read error. The V and J genes are TRBV6-6 and TRBJ1-2; no clear D gene. CDR1 is MNHNY and CDR2 is SVGAGI in the germline V gene (reference sequence). This CDR3 is built from 12 residues. The CDR3 spells CASSYSPGIPYF. The CDR3 region has the DNA TGTGCCAGCAGTTACTCCCCGGGAATCCCCTACTTC.

This clone occurred a few times. The rearrangement links TRBV11-2 to TRBJ2-2; D remains unclear. V was pared by 3 bases and J by 3 bases, with 5 bases between. CDR1 and CDR2 from the germline V gene are SGHAT and FQNNGV. This CDR3 comprises 13 residues. CDR3 residues: CASSFGYTGELFF. The CDR3 DNA reads TGTGCCAGCAGCTTTGGCTACACCGGGGAGCTGTTTTTT. The full variable domain, rest sourced from reference TRBV11-2 and TRBJ2-2, is EAGVAQSPRYKIIEKRQSVAFWCNPISGHATLYWYQQILGQGPKLLIQFQNNGVVDDSQLPKDRFSAERLKGVDSTLKIQPAKLEDSAVYLCASSFGYTGELFFGEGSRLTVL.

This clone was counted only a few times. The V call is TRBV20-1, the J call TRBJ1-2; 7 bases map to TRBD1. Germline V lookup: CDR1 DFQATT, CDR2 SNEGSKA (reference sequence). The V gene end was trimmed by 7 bases and the J gene end by 14 bases; junction bases not matched to a gene: 4. The CDR3 extends over 8 amino acids. Written as DNA, the CDR3 is TGCAGTGTGGAGGGGGCAACCTTC. This sequence encodes CSVEGATF.

This rearrangement joins TRBV28 to TRBJ2-7; 7 bases match TRBD1. In germline, CDR1 is MDHEN, CDR2 SYDVKM. V lost 6 bases to trimming and J lost 5 bases; unmatched junction nucleotides: 13. The CDR3 extends over 15 amino acids. The CDR3 DNA reads TGTGCCAGCAGCACGGAAATACAGGGGATGAACGAGCAGTACTTC. Translated: CASSTEIQGMNEQYF.

This chain connects TRBV7-2 to TRBJ1-3; D remains unclear. The germline V gene encodes CDR1 SGHTA and CDR2 FQGNSA. Trimming took off 0 bases at V and 0 bases at J, with 6 bases between the two ends. The CDR3 contains 15 residues. Here the CDR3 DNA reads TGTGCCAGCAGCTTAGCTCGGGGCTCTGGAAACACCATATATTTT. As protein: CASSLARGSGNTIYF.

The V and J genes are TRBV19 and TRBJ1-2; 9 bases map to TRBD1. Germline values: CDR1 LNHDA, CDR2 SQIVND (reference sequence). Trimming cost V 6 bases and J 8 bases; bases outside gene matches: 16. This CDR3 spans 16 amino acids. The CDR3: CASSDGQGRGRGGYTF. The CDR3 nucleotides read TGTGCCAGTAGCGACGGACAGGGGAGGGGTCGGGGAGGCTACACCTTC.